The next 12 T cell receptor beta chains were all read from a single sample in a study of T cells in Graves' hyperthyroidism and ophthalmopathy. RNA transcripts yielded amplified TCR beta CDR3 regions. HTBI primers were employed in a first-round RT-PCR of the TCR CDR3. TCRdb used MiXCR to reprocess the multiplex PCR reads, holding one entry per CDR3 protein. Of roughly 600,000 distinct CDR3 sequences in the sample, about 14% are singletons; the top ten hold under 15%. What was sequenced was blood. The source of these receptors is a woman aged 45-59 years with Graves' ophthalmopathy.

This chain joins TRBV29-1 and TRBJ2-1, with a tentative D call TRBD1 (5 bases). The germline V and J ends were trimmed by 1 base and 8 bases, with 9 bases remaining between them. Germline CDR1 is SQVTM and CDR2 is ANQGSEA. The CDR3 runs to 12 residues. The CDR3 nucleotides are TGCAGCGTTGAAGGGTCCAGGGATGAGCAGTTCTTC. As protein: CSVEGSRDEQFF.

The CDR3 loop is CASSFMQNSPLHF. In DNA, the CDR3 is TGTGCCAGCAGCTTTATGCAGAATTCACCCCTCCACTTT. The chain couples TRBV7-3 to TRBJ1-6; D is unresolved. Per the germline V gene, CDR1 is SGHTA and CDR2 is FQGTGA. The CDR3 length is 13 residues. V was clipped by 3 bases and J by 7 bases, with 7 bases between them.

A few counts support this clonotype. The V call is TRBV12-3 or TRBV12-4, the J call TRBJ2-1; 12 bases are shared with TRBD2. J gave up 1 base and V 6 bases, and 10 bases lay outside the gene matches. The CDR3 is 18 residues long. CDR3 DNA sequence: TGTGCCAGCAGCTCGCTAGCGGGAGGGTTGGGATCCTACAATGAGCAGTTCTTC. This encodes CASSSLAGGLGSYNEQFF.

The count of this clonotype is one. This sequence joins TRBV9 and TRBJ1-3; the D is unclear. This CDR3 has 14 amino acids. V dropped 0 bases and J dropped 1 base, with 5 bases sitting between them. Germline V gene data show CDR1 as SGDLS and CDR2 as YYNGEE. CDR3 residues: CASSVDWSGNTIYF. DNA of the CDR3: TGTGCCAGCAGCGTAGATTGGTCTGGAAACACCATATATTTT.

Ten or more counts support this clonotype. V gene TRBV12-3 or TRBV12-4 combines with J gene TRBJ1-2; unclear D gene. CDR3 length: 10 residues. Trimming took 5 bases from V and 6 from J, leaving 4 bases between them. CDR3 nucleotides: TGTGCCAGCAGTCCTGATGGCTACACCTTC. Translating it yields CASSPDGYTF.

V gene TRBV4-1 combines with J gene TRBJ2-1, with 8 bases fitting TRBD2. Germline CDR1 reads MGHRA; CDR2 reads YSYEKL. CDR3 length equals 16 residues. J gave up 3 bases and V 1 base, and 5 bases lay outside the gene matches. The DNA for the CDR3 is TGCGCCAGCAGCCAAGCGATTAGCGGGATCTACAATGAGCAGTTCTTC. Translating it yields CASSQAISGIYNEQFF.

This clonotype occurred many times. V gene TRBV5-6 combines with J gene TRBJ1-5; D possibly corresponds to TRBD1 (5 bases). This CDR3 spans 16 amino acids. V was pared by 2 bases and J by 0 bases, with 12 bases between. Germline V lookup: CDR1 SGHDT, CDR2 YYEEEE. The CDR3 nucleotides are TGTGCCAGCAGCTTCGGACAAACATATAGCAATCAGCCCCAGCATTTT. This gives the protein CASSFGQTYSNQPQHF.

In this sample, this clonotype turned up many times. The CDR3 region is CASSFSGTGGYGYTF. The CDR3 region has the DNA TGTGCCAGCAGTTTTTCCGGGACAGGGGGCTATGGCTACACCTTC. The chain is built from TRBV12-3 or TRBV12-4 and TRBJ1-2, with 11 bases that match TRBD1. CDR3 length: 15 residues. The junction had 4 bases not matched to a gene; V was cut back by 3 bases and J by 4 bases.

This clonotype was recorded only once. A much larger clone lies one base from this, so it may be a read error. The genes are TRBV27 and TRBJ2-1; D possibly corresponds to TRBD2 (6 bases). The CDR3 contains 15 residues. Trimming stripped 2 bases from V and 7 bases from J, with 15 bases between. Per germline, CDR1 MNHEY and CDR2 SMNVEV (reference sequence). This CDR3 reads CASSLPRLGGNEQFF. The CDR3, as DNA: TGTGCCAGCAGTTTACCCAGACTAGGCGGAAATGAGCAGTTCTTC.

The table lists this clonotype with many counts. The chain employs TRBV24-1 and TRBJ2-3; D gene unclear. The CDR3 consists of 11 residues. Trimming removed 5 bases from V and 4 bases from J, with 3 bases in between. Germline V lookup: CDR1 KGHDR, CDR2 SFDVKD. In DNA, the CDR3 is TGTGCCACCAGTGCTTCAGATACGCAGTATTTT. Residues: CATSASDTQYF.

The gene calls are TRBV7-9 and TRBJ1-2; 8 nucleotides match TRBD1. Germline trimming cut 3 bases from V and 8 bases from J; bases unmatched to any gene: 17. The CDR3 has 17 residues. The germline gives CDR1 SEHNR, CDR2 FQNEAQ (reference sequence). The CDR3 DNA sequence: TGTGCCAGCAGCTTTTCATCCCCGGGACAGGAGGCGGTAGGCTACACCTTC. Residues: CASSFSSPGQEAVGYTF.

This chain uses TRBV4-3 with TRBJ2-1; 10 bases map to TRBD1. The length of the CDR3 is 16 residues. Per germline, CDR1 LGHNA and CDR2 YSLEER. The J segment lost 5 bases and the V segment lost 2 bases, leaving 6 bases of the junction unmatched. The CDR3 DNA reads TGCGCCAGCAGCCAACAGGACAGGGGGAGGGACAATGAGCAGTTCTTC. Its protein product is CASSQQDRGRDNEQFF.